This T cell receptor (beta chain) was sequenced in a study of a mutant IDH1 vaccine in newly diagnosed glioma (TCRdb year 2021). Some background on the complete study: Vaccination began 4-6 weeks after radiotherapy alone, or alongside temozolomide cycles in the chemotherapy-containing groups. The roughly 33 treated patients were around 62% male and 37.5% female, with a mean age of 40.4 years. Before enrollment, most patients had been given radiochemotherapy with temozolomide as standard therapy, while the rest had received either radiotherapy alone or temozolomide alone. The week-35 safety follow-up was designated visit V12, and the week-47 end of study was designated visit V13. Peripheral blood was collected at six visits: V03 (baseline), V05, V07, V10, V12 and V13. For exploratory analyses, longitudinal TCRB deep sequencing was carried out in around 24 treated patients wherever samples were available.

Broad study findings and their caveats: According to the authors, sample limitations meant that analyses of patient blood samples could not be reproduced. Across multiple MHC alleles, vaccine-induced immune responses were seen in 90% to 95% of patients. Changes in the top peripheral T cell clonotypes picked up by TCRB sequencing did not appear to be linked to pseudoprogression. Availability determined which PBMC samples were chosen for TCRB deep sequencing.

The sample's time point label, decoded: week 35, safety follow-up. Every vaccine dose consisted of 300 ug of a 20-mer mutant IDH1 peptide in Montanide, administered subcutaneously together with topical imiquimod. Patients received eight vaccinations in weeks 1, 3, 5, 7, 11, 15, 19 and 23, corresponding to visits V03 through V10. Donors had newly diagnosed WHO grade 3 or 4 IDH1-mutant astrocytomas with loss of nuclear ATRX. The samples were drawn from NOA16, a multicentre, single-arm, open-label phase I trial in Germany that tested a mutant IDH1 peptide vaccine in humans for the first time. The DNeasy Blood and Tissue Kit was used to extract genomic DNA from EDTA blood for TCRB sequencing. With regard to this clone: It lacks a known antigen. No qualities accompany the bases; no much larger clone lies one base away.

CDR1 is given as MNHEY and CDR2 as SMNVEV, both from the germline V gene (reference sequence). Spanning cysteine to phenylalanine, the CDR3 consists of 15 amino acids. Just the 45-base CDR3 DNA is kept, in frame starting at base 1. At the junction V is shortened by 2 bases and J by 6 bases, with 15 bases in between. Library preparation was by the immunoSEQ multiplex PCR assay. Rearranged TCR beta chain sequences were amplified with the hsTCRB Kit following the manufacturer's protocol. TCRB libraries were sequenced on an Illumina MiSeq. Per the authors' processing: The kit vendor's proprietary platform handled demultiplexing, trimming and gene mapping. Entries here come from immuneACCESS through TCRdb and include only in-frame sequences with V and J called. Some clones fail to appear in such tables; in the studies checked, an unresolved V gene covers under half of the shortfall, and the cause of the remainder is unknown. V, J and clone size derive from that table, while D and trimming were established from the DNA sequence. Present in this sample are tens of thousands of clones, around 76% of which were seen just once. Around 6.9% of the sample rests with the top ten.

This receptor was taken from a man between 45 and 60 years old with glioma. The source was PBMCs, collected from a glioma patient whose treatment included an IDH1 peptide vaccine. The receptor chain draws on TRBV27 and TRBJ2-3, with a weak D call of TRBD2 (5 bases match). Here the CDR3 is given as CASSLSLSGLDTQYF. The sequence in DNA is TGTGCCAGCAGTTTAAGTCTCAGCGGATTGGATACGCAGTATTTT.